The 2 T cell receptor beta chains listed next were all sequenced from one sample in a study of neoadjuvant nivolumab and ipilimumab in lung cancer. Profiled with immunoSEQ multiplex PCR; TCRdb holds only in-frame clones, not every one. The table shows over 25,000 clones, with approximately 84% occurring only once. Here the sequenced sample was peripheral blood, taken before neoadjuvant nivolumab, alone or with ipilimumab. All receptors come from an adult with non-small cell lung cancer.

The CDR3 reads CASTNSAKQYF. The CDR3 DNA sequence: TGTGCCAGCACCAATAGCGCTAAGCAGTACTTC. The rearrangement joins TRBV28 to TRBJ2-7, with D possibly matching TRBD2 (5 bases). V was shortened by 7 bases and J by 8 bases, with 12 bases between the two germline ends. CDR1 and CDR2 from the germline V gene are MDHEN and SYDVKM. CDR3 length: 11 residues. The full variable domain, in which reference TRBV28 and TRBJ2-7 provide the parts outside the CDR3, is DVKVTQSSRYLVKRTGEKVFLECVQDMDHENMFWYRQDPGLGLRLIYFSYDVKMKEKGDIPEGYSVSREKKERFSLILESASTNQTSMYLCASTNSAKQYFGPGTRLTVT.

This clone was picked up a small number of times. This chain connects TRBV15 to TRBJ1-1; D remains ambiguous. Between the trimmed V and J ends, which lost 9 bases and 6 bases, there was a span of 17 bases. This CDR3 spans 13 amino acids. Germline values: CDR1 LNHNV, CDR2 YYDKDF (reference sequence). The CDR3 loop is CATRLPATPEAFF. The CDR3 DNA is TGTGCCACAAGACTCCCGGCGACCCCTGAAGCTTTCTTT.